The rows below give T cell receptor beta chains drawn from one sample of a study of cytomegalovirus exposure and HLA in healthy donors. Profiled with immunoSEQ multiplex PCR; TCRdb holds only in-frame clones, not every one. The sample has around 140,000 clones. Sequenced: PBMCs. Source of these receptors: a male donor in good health and CMV-seronegative. The CDR3 runs from the conserved cysteine through the conserved F or W. The order of the fields is J gene, D gene, V gene, CDR3 protein, CDR3 DNA. The D gene is left open where the match is weak.

TRBJ2-7,.,TRBV23-1,CASPYYYEQYF,TGCGCCAGCCCCTATTACTACGAGCAGTACTTC
TRBJ2-7,TRBD2,TRBV10-2,CASSGGLAGAVGYEQYF,TGCGCCAGCAGTGGGGGACTAGCGGGAGCCGTCGGCTACGAGCAGTACTTC
TRBJ2-1,.,TRBV18,CASSPGGGDYNEQFF,TGTGCCAGCTCACCGGGCGGCGGGGATTACAATGAGCAGTTCTTC
TRBJ1-1,.,TRBV5-1,CASSLGLLSLNTEAFF,TGCGCCAGCAGCTTGGGCCTTCTCAGTTTGAACACTGAAGCTTTCTTT
TRBJ1-2,.,TRBV5-6,CASSPVGQVGFFSDYGYTF,TGTGCCAGCAGCCCTGTTGGACAAGTAGGTTTTTTCTCGGATTATGGCTACACCTTC
TRBJ2-7,TRBD2,TRBV30,CAWSLGTSGRVIRF,TGTGCCTGGAGTCTCGGGACTAGCGGGAGGGTAATACGATTC
TRBJ1-2,.,TRBV6-5,CASSPLSRNYGYTF,TGTGCCAGCAGCCCGCTGTCACGGAACTATGGCTACACCTTC
TRBJ2-3,.,TRBV7-9,CASTYDSLRPTDTQYF,TGTGCCAGCACCTACGACAGCCTACGACCCACAGATACGCAGTATTTT
TRBJ2-1,TRBD2,TRBV19,CASTGGGDEQFF,TGTGCCAGTACCGGGGGAGGGGATGAGCAGTTCTTC
TRBJ2-7,.,TRBV2,CASLSGQISPGEQYF,TGTGCCAGCCTTTCTGGCCAAATTTCGCCGGGCGAGCAGTACTTC
TRBJ2-5,TRBD1,TRBV30,CAWKSTGGKETQYF,TGTGCCTGGAAATCGACAGGGGGAAAAGAGACCCAGTACTTC
TRBJ2-2,TRBD2,TRBV7-2,CASSLVGRGGGTGELFF,TGTGCCAGCAGCTTAGTGGGGCGGGGGGGCGGCACCGGGGAGCTGTTTTTT
TRBJ2-3,.,TRBV6-1,CASSPRLTLTDTQYF,TGTGCCAGCAGCCCTCGACTCACACTCACAGATACGCAGTATTTT
TRBJ2-1,.,TRBV27,CASSSPTLDSYNEQFF,TGTGCCAGCAGTTCCCCTACCCTCGACTCCTACAATGAGCAGTTCTTC
TRBJ2-2,TRBD2,TRBV19,CASRSPTSGGRRGGELFF,TGTGCCAGTAGATCTCCGACTAGCGGGGGGAGACGGGGCGGGGAGCTGTTTTTT
TRBJ1-1,.,TRBV6-1,CASSFLSVNTEAFF,TGTGCCAGCAGTTTTTTGAGTGTGAACACTGAAGCTTTCTTT
TRBJ1-5,TRBD1,TRBV5-6,CASSDWTGDQPQHF,TGTGCCAGCAGCGACTGGACAGGGGATCAGCCCCAGCATTTT
TRBJ1-2,TRBD1,TRBV9,CASSYDGTGVGGYTF,TGTGCCAGCAGCTACGACGGGACAGGGGTTGGTGGCTACACCTTC
TRBJ1-2,TRBD1,TRBV19,CASSIEDPRGTANYGYTF,TGTGCCAGTAGTATAGAGGACCCACGGGGGACAGCCAACTATGGCTACACCTTC
TRBJ1-2,.,TRBV6-1,CASSEGTRLGYTF,TGTGCCAGCAGTGAAGGGACACGGTTAGGCTACACCTTC
TRBJ1-1,TRBD1,TRBV7-9,CASSQGQGFLNTEAFF,TGTGCCAGCAGCCAGGGACAGGGATTCTTAAACACTGAAGCTTTCTTT
TRBJ2-7,.,TRBV2,CASSLEAGETSYEQYF,TGTGCCAGCAGCCTGGAAGCAGGGGAAACCTCCTACGAGCAGTACTTC
TRBJ1-1,TRBD1,TRBV6-5,CASSYLAGGGQTEAFF,TGTGCCAGCAGTTACTTGGCAGGGGGCGGACAAACTGAAGCTTTCTTT
TRBJ1-3,TRBD1,TRBV30,CACLTGSGNTIYF,TGTGCCTGCCTGACAGGGTCGGGAAACACCATATATTTT
TRBJ1-1,.,TRBV10-3,CAISEVRGSEAFF,TGTGCCATCAGTGAGGTAAGGGGGTCTGAAGCTTTCTTT
TRBJ2-7,TRBD1,TRBV6-5,CASSHRGPGEKQYF,TGTGCCAGCAGCCACAGGGGGCCGGGGGAAAAGCAGTACTTC
TRBJ2-2,.,TRBV20-1,CSVGGPGELFF,TGCAGTGTGGGGGGGCCCGGGGAGCTGTTTTTT
TRBJ1-1,TRBD1,TRBV20-1,CSAPTGGEAFF,TGCAGTGCCCCGACAGGGGGCGAAGCTTTCTTT
TRBJ2-7,TRBD2,TRBV5-1,CASSARSGLSYEQYF,TGCGCCAGCAGCGCCCGTAGCGGGCTCTCCTACGAGCAGTACTTC
TRBJ2-1,.,TRBV30,CAWNPGHLQGDNEQFF,TGTGCCTGGAACCCGGGACACCTTCAGGGCGACAATGAGCAGTTCTTC
TRBJ2-7,.,TRBV11-3,CASSQKVQDEQYF,TGTGCCAGCAGCCAAAAGGTCCAGGACGAGCAGTACTTC
TRBJ1-5,TRBD1,TRBV5-6,CASTSQGAIKPQHF,TGTGCCAGCACCTCCCAGGGGGCTATAAAGCCCCAGCATTTT
TRBJ1-4,.,TRBV30,CAWRRVTTNEKLFF,TGTGCCTGGAGGCGGGTTACAACTAATGAAAAACTGTTTTTT
TRBJ2-7,TRBD1,TRBV6-5,CASSYSRDSGYYEQYF,TGTGCCAGCAGTTACTCCAGGGACAGTGGATACTACGAGCAGTACTTC
TRBJ1-1,.,TRBV19,CASSSLGAANTEAFF,TGTGCCAGTAGCTCTTTGGGGGCCGCCAACACTGAAGCTTTCTTT
TRBJ2-7,.,TRBV6-6,CASRITGPSYEQYF,TGTGCCAGCAGGATTACAGGGCCTTCCTACGAGCAGTACTTC
TRBJ2-7,TRBD2,TRBV28,CASTPGGTLLYEQYF,TGTGCCAGCACCCCGGGAGGGACTTTACTCTACGAGCAGTACTTC
TRBJ2-7,.,TRBV29-1,CSVEQGYEQYF,TGCAGCGTTGAACAGGGCTACGAGCAGTACTTC
TRBJ2-7,.,TRBV7-9,CASSTGQYYEQYF,TGTGCCAGCAGCACAGGACAGTACTACGAGCAGTACTTC
TRBJ1-6,.,TRBV29-1,CSPTTGSYNSPLHF,TGCAGCCCAACGACAGGCTCCTATAATTCACCCCTCCACTTT
TRBJ2-5,.,TRBV18,CASSPMASQETQYF,TGTGCCAGCTCACCAATGGCCAGCCAAGAGACCCAGTACTTC
TRBJ2-1,.,TRBV27,CASSLPRLGSYNEQFF,TGTGCCAGCTCCTTACCCCGCCTCGGCTCCTACAATGAGCAGTTCTTC
TRBJ1-1,TRBD1,TRBV7-9,CASSSDRSAFF,TGTGCCAGCAGCTCGGACAGGTCGGCTTTCTTT
TRBJ1-1,.,TRBV7-9,CASSSRVENTEAFF,TGTGCCAGCAGCTCGAGGGTGGAGAACACTGAAGCTTTCTTT
TRBJ2-2,.,TRBV27,CASSLGRHGELFF,TGTGCCAGCAGTTTAGGCCGCCACGGGGAGCTGTTTTTT
TRBJ2-3,TRBD2,TRBV11-2,CASSFGLAGDTDTQYF,TGTGCCAGCAGCTTCGGACTAGCGGGGGACACAGATACGCAGTATTTT
TRBJ2-5,.,TRBV11-2,CASSLVWTGLETQYF,TGTGCCAGCAGCTTAGTATGGACTGGCCTTGAGACCCAGTACTTC
TRBJ2-7,.,TRBV6-1,CASSNAITGYEQYF,TGTGCCAGCAGTAACGCCATAACAGGTTACGAGCAGTACTTC
TRBJ2-1,TRBD1,TRBV2,CARDREGDNEQFF,TGTGCTAGGGACAGGGAAGGGGACAATGAGCAGTTCTTC